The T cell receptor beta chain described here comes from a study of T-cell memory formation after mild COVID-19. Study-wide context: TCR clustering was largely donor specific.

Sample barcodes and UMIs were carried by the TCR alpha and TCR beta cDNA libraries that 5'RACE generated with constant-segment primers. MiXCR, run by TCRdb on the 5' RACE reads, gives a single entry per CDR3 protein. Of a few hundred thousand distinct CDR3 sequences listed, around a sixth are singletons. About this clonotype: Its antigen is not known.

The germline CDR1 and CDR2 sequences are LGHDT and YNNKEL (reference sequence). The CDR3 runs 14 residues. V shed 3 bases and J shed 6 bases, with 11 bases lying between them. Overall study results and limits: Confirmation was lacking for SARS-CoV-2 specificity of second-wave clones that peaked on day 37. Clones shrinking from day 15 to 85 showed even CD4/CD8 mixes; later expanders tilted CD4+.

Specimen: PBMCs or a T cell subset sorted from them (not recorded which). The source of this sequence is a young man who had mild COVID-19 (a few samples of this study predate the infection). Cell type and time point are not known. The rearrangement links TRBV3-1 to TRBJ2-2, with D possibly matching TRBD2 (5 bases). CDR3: CASSHGAAPGELFF. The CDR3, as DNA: TGTGCCAGCAGCCACGGAGCGGCACCCGGGGAGCTGTTTTTT.